This TCR beta chain was observed in a study of T-cell reconstitution after alpha-beta-depleted transplantation in children. Unique molecular identifiers were incorporated when the TCRbeta library was constructed. TCRdb reprocessed the PCR reads via MiXCR and lists one record per CDR3 protein. The sample shows about 640,000 distinct CDR3 sequences, over 15% of them seen only once. V shed 5 bases and J 6 bases; nucleotides not matched to a gene: 5. This CDR3 is 14 amino acids long. Germline V gives CDR1 KGHDR, CDR2 SFDVKD. The chain has TRBV24-1 and TRBJ2-2, with TRBD2 matching 7 bases. The receptor's source is a human donor who donated a stem cell graft to a child with acute myeloid leukemia. This specimen was PBMCs from the stem cell graft donor, taken from the stem cell graft. The CDR3 nucleotides are TGTGCCACCAGTGGGACTAGAGAAGCCGGGGAGCTGTTTTTT. Translated, it gives CATSGTREAGELFF.